A selection of T cell receptor beta chains follows, all from one sample in a study of blood T cell repertoires in COVID-19. Using immunoSEQ multiplex PCR, the repertoire was profiled, and TCRdb retains in-frame clones only, with some absent. The sample has about 240,000 clones, 82% seen once. Input material: peripheral blood. The receptors come from a woman in her 70s with acute or convalescent COVID-19. Each CDR3 is given with its conserved first and last residue. The listing skips clone size in some rows; elsewhere it reads once, few, many or a size class.

CASSQETGEETQYF	TRBV5-1	14	TRBJ2-5	NA
CASSPLSVPTF	TRBV28	11	TRBJ1-1	NA
CASSKALCGTGGAEASGANVLTF	TRBV21-1	23	TRBJ2-6	NA
CATSRDFGANSPLHF	TRBV15	15	TRBJ1-6	NA
CASSLDPGGEAFF	TRBV7-6	13	TRBJ1-1	NA
CASRVTGPNTEAFF	TRBV19	14	TRBJ1-1	few
CASSGAGGPYEQYF	TRBV2	14	TRBJ2-7	few
CASSYVRGNYGYTF	TRBV6-2/TRBV6-3	14	TRBJ1-2	once
CASGFRRGSDHNEQFF	TRBV12-5	16	TRBJ2-1	NA
CASSHTGINQPQHF	TRBV25-1	14	TRBJ1-5	NA
CASSYATASEAFF	TRBV6-5	13	TRBJ1-1	NA
CASSYVLGSGEKLFF	TRBV6-5	15	TRBJ1-4	NA
CASSLLSDTQYF	TRBV28	12	TRBJ2-3	NA
CASSEQGGHIQYF	TRBV10-2	13	TRBJ2-4	NA
CASSYRGTYNEQFF	TRBV19	14	TRBJ2-1	NA
CASSFAAYSGNTIYF	TRBV7-2	15	TRBJ1-3	NA
CSAYGGQGAFF	TRBV20-1	11	TRBJ1-1	few
CASSLLAGLYNEQFF	TRBV14	15	TRBJ2-1	NA
CASSEAGGLEGYTF	TRBV6-1	14	TRBJ1-2	NA
CASSQELTDHYGYTF	TRBV4-3	15	TRBJ1-2	NA
CASSLRGLAGQNNEQFF	TRBV7-2	17	TRBJ2-1	few
CASSALGGSATGELFF	TRBV2	16	TRBJ2-2	NA
CASSYSGHDVDEQFF	TRBV6-5	15	TRBJ2-1	NA
CASSWGSEDTEAFF	TRBV9	14	TRBJ1-1	NA
CASSFSGGSEEQYF	TRBV28	14	TRBJ2-7	NA
CAISRDTYTGELFF	TRBV10-3	14	TRBJ2-2	NA
CASSQAGTANFQHF	TRBV4-1	14	TRBJ1-5	NA
CASSFLGRDEKLFF	TRBV27	14	TRBJ1-4	NA
CASSPGQDTEAFF	TRBV18	13	TRBJ1-1	NA
CASNTGEQSPLHF	TRBV2	13	TRBJ1-6	NA
CASSSTGSYEQYF	TRBV5-1	13	TRBJ2-7	NA
CAWNSPVNEQFF	TRBV30	12	TRBJ2-1	NA
CASSWSAGELFF	TRBV12-3/TRBV12-4	12	TRBJ2-2	NA
CASSLGRGYYGYTF	TRBV28	14	TRBJ1-2	once
CASSIGTFSSGNTIYF	TRBV19	16	TRBJ1-3	NA
CASSLFSGINTEAFF	TRBV5-6	15	TRBJ1-1	few
CASSYGGRTEAFF	TRBV6-2/TRBV6-3	13	TRBJ1-1	few
CASSLRLAGGNNEQFF	TRBV5-1	16	TRBJ2-1	few
CASSIRLGHHGGEQYF	TRBV19	16	TRBJ2-7	NA
CATLPQGAMNTEAFF	TRBV27	15	TRBJ1-1	NA
CATSASGGALSYNEQFF	TRBV24-1	17	TRBJ2-1	NA